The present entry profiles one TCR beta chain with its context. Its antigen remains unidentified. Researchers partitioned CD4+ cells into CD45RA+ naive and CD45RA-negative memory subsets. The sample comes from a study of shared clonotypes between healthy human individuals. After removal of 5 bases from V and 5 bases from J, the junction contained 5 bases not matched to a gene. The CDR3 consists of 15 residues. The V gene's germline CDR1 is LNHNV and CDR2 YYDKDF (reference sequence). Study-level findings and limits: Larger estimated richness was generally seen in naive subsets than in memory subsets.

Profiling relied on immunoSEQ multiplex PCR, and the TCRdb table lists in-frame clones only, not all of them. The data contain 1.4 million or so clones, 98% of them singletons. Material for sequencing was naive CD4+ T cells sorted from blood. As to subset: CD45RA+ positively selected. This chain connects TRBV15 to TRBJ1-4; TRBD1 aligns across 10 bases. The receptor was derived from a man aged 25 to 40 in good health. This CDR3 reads CATSGGDRGNEKLFF. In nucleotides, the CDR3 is TGTGCCACCAGCGGGGGGGACAGGGGCAATGAAAAACTGTTTTTT.